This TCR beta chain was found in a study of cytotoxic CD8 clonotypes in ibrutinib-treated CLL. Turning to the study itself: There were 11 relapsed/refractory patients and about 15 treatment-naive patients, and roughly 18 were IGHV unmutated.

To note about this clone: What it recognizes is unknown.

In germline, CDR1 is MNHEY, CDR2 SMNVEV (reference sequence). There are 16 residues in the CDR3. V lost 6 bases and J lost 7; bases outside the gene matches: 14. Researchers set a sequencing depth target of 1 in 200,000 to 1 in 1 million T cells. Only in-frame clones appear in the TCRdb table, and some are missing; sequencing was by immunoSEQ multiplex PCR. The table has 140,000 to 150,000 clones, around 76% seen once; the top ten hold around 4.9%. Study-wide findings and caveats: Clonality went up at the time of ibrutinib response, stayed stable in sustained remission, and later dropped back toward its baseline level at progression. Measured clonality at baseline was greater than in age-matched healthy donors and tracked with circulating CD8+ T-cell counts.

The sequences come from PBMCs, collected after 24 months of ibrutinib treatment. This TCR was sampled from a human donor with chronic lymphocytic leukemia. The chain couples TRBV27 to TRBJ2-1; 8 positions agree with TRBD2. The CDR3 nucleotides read TGTGCCAGCAGCCCGTGGGGGACTAGAGATATGAATGAGCAGTTCTTC. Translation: CASSPWGTRDMNEQFF.